This T cell receptor beta chain was captured by sequencing in a study of CD8+CD57+ T cells in acquired aplastic anemia. Across the study: Sorted CD4+ and CD8+ cells gave a mean 3.2 ug DNA, range about 0.19 to 27.4 ug.

Profiling that covered TCR beta VDJ and CDR3 relied on genomic DNA as its template. MiXCR, applied by TCRdb to the reads, yields one record per CDR3 protein. The data show about 120,000 distinct CDR3 sequences, under 65% seen once. Patients picked for sequencing had shown CD8+CD57+ cell expansion detected by flow cytometry. No patient had been given any therapy when blood was sampled. Whole-study results and caveats: Researchers report that twenty-nine CD8+ CDR3 sequences appeared in both patients and controls. Controls did not differ significantly from patients in CD8+ Simpson's diversity.

Germline CDR1 and CDR2: SNHLY and FYNNEI. This CDR3 comprises 12 residues. Trimming took 8 bases from V and 1 from J, leaving 9 bases between them. To note about this clonotype: Its antigen is not identified.

The sequence derives from a human donor with aplastic anemia. The V and J genes are TRBV2 and TRBJ2-7; possible D gene TRBD1, 5 bases. The source material was sorted CD4+, CD8+, or CD8+CD57+ T cells (not recorded which) from PBMCs. The CDR3 is CASQGSSYEQYF. CDR3 DNA sequence: TGTGCCAGCCAGGGAAGTTCCTACGAGCAGTACTTC. Looking up the rest from reference TRBV2 and TRBJ2-7 gives the full variable domain: EPEVTQTPSHQVTQMGQEVILRCVPISNHLYFYWYRQILGQKVEFLVSFYNNEISEKSEIFDDQFSVERPDGSNFTLKIRSTKLEDSAMYFCASQGSSYEQYFGPGTRLTVT.